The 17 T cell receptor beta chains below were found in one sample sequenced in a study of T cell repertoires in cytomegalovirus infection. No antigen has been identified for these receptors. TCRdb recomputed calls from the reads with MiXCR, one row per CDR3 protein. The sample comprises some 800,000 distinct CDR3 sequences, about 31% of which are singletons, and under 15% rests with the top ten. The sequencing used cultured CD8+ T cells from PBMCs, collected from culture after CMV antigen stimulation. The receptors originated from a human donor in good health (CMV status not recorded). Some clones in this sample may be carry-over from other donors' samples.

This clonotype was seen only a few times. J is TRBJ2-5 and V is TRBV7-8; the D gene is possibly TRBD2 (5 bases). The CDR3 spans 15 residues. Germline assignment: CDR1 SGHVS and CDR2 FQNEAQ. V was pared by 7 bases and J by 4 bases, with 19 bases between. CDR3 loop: CASNPRAGGGETQYF. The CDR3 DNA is TGTGCCAGCAACCCAAGGGCGGGCGGAGGAGAGACCCAGTACTTC.

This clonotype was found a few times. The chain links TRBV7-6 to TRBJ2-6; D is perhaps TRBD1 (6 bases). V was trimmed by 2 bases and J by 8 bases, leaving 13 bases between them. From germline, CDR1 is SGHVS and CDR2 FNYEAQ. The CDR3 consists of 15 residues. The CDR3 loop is CASSLTGSGTNVLTF. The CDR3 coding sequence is TGTGCCAGCAGCTTAACAGGGTCCGGGACCAACGTCCTGACTTTC.

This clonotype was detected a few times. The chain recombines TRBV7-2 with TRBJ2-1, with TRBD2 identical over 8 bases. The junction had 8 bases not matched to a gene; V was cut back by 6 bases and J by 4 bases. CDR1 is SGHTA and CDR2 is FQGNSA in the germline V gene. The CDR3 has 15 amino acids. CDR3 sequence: CASRSTSGLYNEQFF. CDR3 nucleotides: TGTGCCAGCAGATCCACTAGCGGCCTATACAATGAGCAGTTCTTC.

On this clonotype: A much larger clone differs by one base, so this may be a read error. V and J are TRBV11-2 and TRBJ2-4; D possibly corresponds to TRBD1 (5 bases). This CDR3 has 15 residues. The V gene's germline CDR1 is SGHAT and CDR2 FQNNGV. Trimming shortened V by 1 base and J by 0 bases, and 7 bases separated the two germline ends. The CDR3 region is CASSLGGVAKNIQYF. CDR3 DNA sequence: TGTGCCAGCAGCTTAGGGGGCGTAGCCAAAAACATTCAGTACTTC.

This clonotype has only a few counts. The CDR3 DNA is TGTGCCATCAGTGAAGGATGGCTAGCCGAAGCTGAGCAGTTCTTC. This gives the protein CAISEGWLAEAEQFF. The rearrangement links TRBV10-3 to TRBJ2-1; maybe TRBD2 (5 bases). The CDR3 totals 15 residues. The ends were cut back, 3 bases at V and 9 bases at J, with 18 bases in the middle. From germline, CDR1 is ENHRY and CDR2 SYGVKD.

CDR3 sequence reads: CASSSRLAGQQFF. CDR3 bases: TGTGCCAGCAGTTCCCGACTAGCGGGTCAACAGTTCTTC. The V call is TRBV28, the J call TRBJ2-1; 10 nucleotides match TRBD2. The ends lost 4 bases at V and 13 bases at J; junction bases unmatched: 7. Germline lookup yields CDR1 MDHEN and CDR2 SYDVKM. The CDR3 covers 13 residues.

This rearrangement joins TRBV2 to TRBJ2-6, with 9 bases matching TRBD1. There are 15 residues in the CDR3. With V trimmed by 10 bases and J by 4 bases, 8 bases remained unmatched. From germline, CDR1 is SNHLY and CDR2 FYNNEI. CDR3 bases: TGTGCCATCTTGAACAGGGGGCCCGGGGCCAACGTCCTGACTTTC. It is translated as CAILNRGPGANVLTF.

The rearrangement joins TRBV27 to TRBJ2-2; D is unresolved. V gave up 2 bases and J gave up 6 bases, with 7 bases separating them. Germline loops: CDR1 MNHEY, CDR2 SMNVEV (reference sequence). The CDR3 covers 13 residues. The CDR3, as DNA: TGTGCCAGCAGTTTACCCCCCTCCGGGGAGCTGTTTTTT. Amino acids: CASSLPPSGELFF.

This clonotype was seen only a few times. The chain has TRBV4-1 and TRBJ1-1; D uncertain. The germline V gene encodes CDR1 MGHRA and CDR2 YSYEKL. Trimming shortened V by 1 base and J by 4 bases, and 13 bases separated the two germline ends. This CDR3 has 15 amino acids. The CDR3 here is CASSQVISGPTEAFF. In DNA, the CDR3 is TGCGCCAGCAGCCAAGTAATTTCAGGTCCCACTGAAGCTTTCTTT.

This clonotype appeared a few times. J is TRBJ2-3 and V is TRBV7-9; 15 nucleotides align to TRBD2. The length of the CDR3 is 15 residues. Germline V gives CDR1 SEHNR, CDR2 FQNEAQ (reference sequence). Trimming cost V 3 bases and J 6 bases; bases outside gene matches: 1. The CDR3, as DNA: TGTGCCAGCAGCTTCGGGACTAGCGGGGGGGATACGCAGTATTTT. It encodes CASSFGTSGGDTQYF. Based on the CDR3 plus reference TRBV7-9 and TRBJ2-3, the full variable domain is DTGVSQNPRHKITKRGQNVTFRCDPISEHNRLYWYRQTLGQGPEFLTYFQNEAQLEKSRLLSDRFSAERPKGSFSTLEIQRTEQGDSAMYLCASSFGTSGGDTQYFGPGTRLTVL.

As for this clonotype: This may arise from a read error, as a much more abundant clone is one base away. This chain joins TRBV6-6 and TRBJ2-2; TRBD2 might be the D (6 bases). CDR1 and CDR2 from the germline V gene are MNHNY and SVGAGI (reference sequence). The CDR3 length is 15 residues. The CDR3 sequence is CVSSLEGSNTGELFF. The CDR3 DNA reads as TGTGTCAGCAGTTTGGAGGGGTCGAACACCGGGGAGCTGTTTTTT.

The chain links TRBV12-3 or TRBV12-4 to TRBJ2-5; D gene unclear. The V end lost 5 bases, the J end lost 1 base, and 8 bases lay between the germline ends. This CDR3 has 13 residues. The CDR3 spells CASSDRAQETQYF. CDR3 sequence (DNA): TGTGCCAGCAGTGATCGGGCCCAAGAGACCCAGTACTTC.

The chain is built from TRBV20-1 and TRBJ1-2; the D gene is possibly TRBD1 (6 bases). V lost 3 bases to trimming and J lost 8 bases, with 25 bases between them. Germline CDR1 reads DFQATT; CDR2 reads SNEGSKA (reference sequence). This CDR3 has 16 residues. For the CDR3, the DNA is TGCAGTGCTAGCTTGGACAGCATAGGAAGTGTTAAGGGCTACACCTTC. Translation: CSASLDSIGSVKGYTF.

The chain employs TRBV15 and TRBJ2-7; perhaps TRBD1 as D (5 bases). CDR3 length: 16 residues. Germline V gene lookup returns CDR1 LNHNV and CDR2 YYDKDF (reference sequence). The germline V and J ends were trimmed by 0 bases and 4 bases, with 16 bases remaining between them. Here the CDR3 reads CATSRDLRQGGYEQYF. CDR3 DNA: TGTGCCACCAGCAGAGATCTCCGCCAGGGTGGGTACGAGCAGTACTTC.

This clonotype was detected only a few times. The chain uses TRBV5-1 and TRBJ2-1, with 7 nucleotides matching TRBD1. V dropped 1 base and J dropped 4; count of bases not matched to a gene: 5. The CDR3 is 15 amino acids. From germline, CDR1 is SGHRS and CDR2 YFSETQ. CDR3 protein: CASSLTGQRYNEQFF. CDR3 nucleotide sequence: TGCGCCAGCAGCTTGACGGGACAGAGATACAATGAGCAGTTCTTC.

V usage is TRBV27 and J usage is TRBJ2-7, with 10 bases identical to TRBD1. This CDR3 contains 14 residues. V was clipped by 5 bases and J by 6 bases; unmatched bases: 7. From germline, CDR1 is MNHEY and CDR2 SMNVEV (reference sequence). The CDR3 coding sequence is TGTGCCAGCAGTAATCAAAGGACAGGGGGCGAGCAGTACTTC. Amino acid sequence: CASSNQRTGGEQYF.

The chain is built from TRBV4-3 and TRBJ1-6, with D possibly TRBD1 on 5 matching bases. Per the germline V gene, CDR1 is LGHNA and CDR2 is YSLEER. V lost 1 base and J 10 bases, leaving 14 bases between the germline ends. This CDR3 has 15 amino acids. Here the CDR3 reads CASSQVRETGSPLHF. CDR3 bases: TGCGCCAGCAGCCAAGTGAGGGAAACAGGATCACCCCTCCACTTT.